This T cell receptor beta chain emerged from a study of cytomegalovirus exposure and HLA in healthy donors. Overall study results and limits: Among TCR sequences, most were rare, though some public TCRs appeared in many donors.

Primers included in the PCR were 60 Vbeta and 13 Jbeta primers. The repertoire was sequenced with immunoSEQ multiplex PCR; TCRdb's copy has only in-frame clones and lacks some. In the table there are 90,000 to 150,000 clones, around 77% of which are singletons. On this clone: Its antigen is not identified.

The CDR3 sequence is 13 residues long. Per germline, CDR1 SGHAT and CDR2 FQDESV (reference sequence). V dropped 1 base and J dropped 5 bases, with 8 bases sitting between them. Sequencing used PBMCs. The TCR originated in a man in his forties in good health and CMV-seropositive. The rearrangement links TRBV11-1 to TRBJ1-1, with D unresolved. The chain's CDR3 is CASSLGSGTEAFF. As DNA, the CDR3 is TGTGCCAGCAGCTTAGGGTCGGGGACTGAAGCTTTCTTT.